A selection of T cell receptor beta chains follows, all from one sample in a study of identical twins. Using its own MiXCR run on the 5' RACE reads, TCRdb lists one record per CDR3 protein. The sample has hundreds of thousands of distinct CDR3 sequences; less than 10% are singletons. In addition, the sample was reused for a study of yellow fever vaccine responses in identical twins.

The specimen sequenced was PBMCs. These receptors were collected from a woman aged 18-29 years in good health. Both conserved end residues are part of each CDR3. The D gene is left open where the match is weak. The size of a clone is reported for some rows only, either as once, few or many, or as a class for expanded clones.

J: TRBJ2-2
D: -
size: many
V: TRBV25-1
CDR3: CASSDSKWVIGELFF
DNA: TGTGCCAGCAGTGACTCTAAGTGGGTGATCGGGGAGCTGTTTTTT

J: TRBJ2-7
D: TRBD2
size: few
V: TRBV30
CDR3: CAWSVGTSGSGYEQYF
DNA: TGTGCCTGGAGTGTAGGTACTAGCGGGAGCGGCTACGAGCAGTACTTC

J: TRBJ1-6
D: -
size: -
V: TRBV27
CDR3: CASSLFWSESSYNSPLHF
DNA: TGTGCCAGCAGTTTATTTTGGTCGGAGAGCTCCTATAATTCACCCCTCCACTTT

J: TRBJ1-2
D: -
size: few
V: TRBV6-6
CDR3: CASSYSADYGYTF
DNA: TGTGCCAGCAGTTACTCGGCAGACTATGGCTACACCTTC

J: TRBJ2-1
D: TRBD2
size: few
V: TRBV5-1
CDR3: CASSLGSGGPLAEQFF
DNA: TGCGCCAGCAGCTTGGGTAGCGGGGGGCCCCTCGCTGAGCAGTTCTTC

J: TRBJ2-2
D: -
size: many
V: TRBV20-1
CDR3: CSARAAQTNTGELFF
DNA: TGCAGTGCTAGAGCCGCACAGACGAACACCGGGGAGCTGTTTTTT

J: TRBJ1-4
D: -
size: few
V: TRBV2
CDR3: CASSDNLIRTVNEKLFF
DNA: TGTGCCAGCAGTGATAACCTTATCCGGACAGTTAATGAAAAACTGTTTTTT

J: TRBJ2-3
D: TRBD2
size: few
V: TRBV7-2
CDR3: CASSASFGTSVPDTQYF
DNA: TGTGCCAGCAGCGCGAGCTTCGGGACTAGCGTTCCAGATACGCAGTATTTT

J: TRBJ2-5
D: TRBD2
size: many
V: TRBV25-1
CDR3: CASSGLAGLWKTQYF
DNA: TGTGCCAGCAGTGGTCTAGCGGGACTGTGGAAGACCCAGTACTTC

J: TRBJ1-6
D: -
size: -
V: TRBV5-1
CDR3: CASSRLDRGKSSPLHF
DNA: TGCGCCAGCAGCCGTTTGGACAGAGGGAAGTCTTCACCCCTCCACTTT

J: TRBJ1-1
D: -
size: few
V: TRBV12-3/TRBV12-4
CDR3: CASISGVLGTEAFF
DNA: TGTGCCAGCATTTCAGGGGTATTGGGTACTGAAGCTTTCTTT

J: TRBJ2-3
D: -
size: few
V: TRBV5-6
CDR3: CASSPGFGASVLTSTDTQYF
DNA: TGTGCCAGCAGCCCTGGGTTCGGGGCTAGCGTATTGACTAGCACAGATACGCAGTATTTT

J: TRBJ2-2
D: -
size: few
V: TRBV2
CDR3: CASTGARNTGELFF
DNA: TGTGCCAGCACGGGAGCCAGAAACACCGGGGAGCTGTTTTTT

J: TRBJ2-1
D: TRBD2
size: -
V: TRBV7-8
CDR3: CASSPRTSGTHEQFF
DNA: TGTGCCAGCAGCCCGAGGACTAGCGGGACCCATGAGCAGTTCTTC

J: TRBJ2-1
D: -
size: few
V: TRBV7-2
CDR3: CASSLHGLQAYNEQFF
DNA: TGTGCCAGCAGCTTACATGGTCTACAGGCCTACAATGAGCAGTTCTTC

J: TRBJ1-1
D: -
size: many
V: TRBV12-3/TRBV12-4
CDR3: CASSFGRNTEAFF
DNA: TGTGCCAGCAGTTTTGGCAGGAACACTGAAGCTTTCTTT

J: TRBJ2-1
D: -
size: few
V: TRBV19
CDR3: CASSIRLGGDAYNEQFF
DNA: TGTGCCAGTAGTATCCGTCTCGGCGGGGACGCCTACAATGAGCAGTTCTTC

J: TRBJ2-3
D: -
size: -
V: TRBV29-1
CDR3: CSVEVPLGRSTDTQYF
DNA: TGCAGCGTTGAAGTCCCGCTTGGGCGGTCCACAGATACGCAGTATTTT

J: TRBJ2-7
D: TRBD1
size: -
V: TRBV11-2
CDR3: CASNPTGAYEQYF
DNA: TGTGCCAGCAACCCCACAGGGGCTTACGAGCAGTACTTC

J: TRBJ2-7
D: -
size: many
V: TRBV5-6
CDR3: CASSLDGTYEQYF
DNA: TGTGCCAGCAGCTTGGACGGAACATACGAGCAGTACTTC

J: TRBJ2-7
D: -
size: few
V: TRBV5-1
CDR3: CASSLTGKQSYEQYF
DNA: TGCGCCAGCAGCCTTACAGGGAAACAGTCCTACGAGCAGTACTTC

J: TRBJ2-3
D: -
size: -
V: TRBV6-1
CDR3: CASRQLDGHYTDTQYF
DNA: TGTGCCAGCAGACAACTAGACGGACATTACACAGATACGCAGTATTTT

J: TRBJ2-3
D: -
size: few
V: TRBV28
CDR3: CASSLSGEPDTQYF
DNA: TGTGCCAGCAGTTTATCGGGGGAACCAGATACGCAGTATTTT

J: TRBJ2-7
D: TRBD2
size: -
V: TRBV28
CDR3: CASRPPPLERDSYEQYF
DNA: TGTGCCAGCAGACCACCCCCCCTTGAGCGGGACTCCTACGAGCAGTACTTC

J: TRBJ2-3
D: -
size: -
V: TRBV5-1
CDR3: CASSLSLGADTQYF
DNA: TGCGCCAGCAGCTTAAGTCTCGGGGCAGATACGCAGTATTTT

J: TRBJ2-7
D: TRBD1
size: many
V: TRBV29-1
CDR3: CSVSGQGASYEQYF
DNA: TGCAGCGTCTCGGGACAGGGGGCCTCCTACGAGCAGTACTTC

J: TRBJ2-6
D: TRBD1
size: few
V: TRBV7-9
CDR3: CASSPRQGDSGANVLTF
DNA: TGTGCCAGCAGCCCCCGACAGGGGGACTCTGGGGCCAACGTCCTGACTTTC

J: TRBJ2-5
D: -
size: few
V: TRBV7-9
CDR3: CASSTSGVGVGETQYF
DNA: TGTGCCAGCAGCACCTCAGGGGTTGGGGTAGGAGAGACCCAGTACTTC

J: TRBJ2-7
D: -
size: -
V: TRBV28
CDR3: CASGQTYEQYF
DNA: TGTGCCAGTGGACAGACCTACGAGCAGTACTTC

J: TRBJ2-5
D: TRBD1
size: -
V: TRBV5-1
CDR3: CASSWGQEVQETQYF
DNA: TGCGCCAGCAGCTGGGGACAGGAGGTTCAAGAGACCCAGTACTTC

J: TRBJ2-7
D: TRBD2
size: -
V: TRBV6-5
CDR3: CASSYSAAGNYEQYF
DNA: TGTGCCAGCAGTTACTCCGCAGCGGGGAACTACGAGCAGTACTTC

J: TRBJ2-1
D: -
size: -
V: TRBV3-1
CDR3: CASSQDRGPGGSPYNEQFF
DNA: TGTGCCAGCAGCCAAGATAGGGGGCCAGGCGGGAGCCCCTACAATGAGCAGTTCTTC

J: TRBJ2-7
D: -
size: few
V: TRBV28
CDR3: CASIVDGSSYEQYF
DNA: TGTGCCAGCATAGTCGATGGGAGCTCCTACGAGCAGTACTTC

J: TRBJ2-3
D: -
size: -
V: TRBV18
CDR3: CASSPLSVWKPGQSIDTQYF
DNA: TGTGCCAGCTCACCATTATCGGTCTGGAAGCCCGGACAGTCCATAGATACGCAGTATTTT

J: TRBJ2-2
D: -
size: many
V: TRBV20-1
CDR3: CSARDQAPGELFF
DNA: TGCAGTGCTAGAGATCAAGCTCCCGGGGAGCTGTTTTTT

J: TRBJ2-7
D: -
size: -
V: TRBV5-1
CDR3: CASSLAFGAEQYF
DNA: TGCGCCAGCAGCTTGGCTTTCGGCGCCGAGCAGTACTTC

J: TRBJ2-6
D: -
size: few
V: TRBV20-1
CDR3: CSAGNGGSSGANVLTF
DNA: TGCAGTGCTGGGAACGGGGGTTCCTCTGGGGCCAACGTCCTGACTTTC

J: TRBJ1-1
D: TRBD1
size: few
V: TRBV6-5
CDR3: CASSYPTRTGPEAFF
DNA: TGTGCCAGCAGTTACCCCACCAGGACAGGGCCTGAAGCTTTCTTT

J: TRBJ2-3
D: -
size: -
V: TRBV30
CDR3: CAWAWGGQPTDTQYF
DNA: TGTGCCTGGGCCTGGGGAGGACAGCCCACAGATACGCAGTATTTT

J: TRBJ1-1
D: TRBD1
size: few
V: TRBV9
CDR3: CASSVSRGFTEAFF
DNA: TGTGCCAGCAGCGTATCCAGGGGGTTTACTGAAGCTTTCTTT